The 24 T cell receptor beta chains presented below share a single source sample, sequenced in a study of blood T cell repertoires in COVID-19. The protocol was immunoSEQ multiplex PCR, while the TCRdb copy is restricted to in-frame clones and leaves out a portion. The profile shows 200,000 to 250,000 clones, roughly 88% of them singletons. Specimen: PBMCs or T cells enriched from blood (not recorded which). All receptors derive from a woman aged 50 to 60 who had recovered from COVID-19.

This rearrangement joins TRBV3-1 (or the pseudogene TRBV3-2) to TRBJ2-3, with a possible D match to TRBD2 (6 bases). CDR3 length equals 14 residues. V was pared by 4 bases and J by 3 bases, with 11 bases between. Germline V gene data show CDR1 as LGHDT and CDR2 as YNNKEL (reference sequence). As DNA, the CDR3 is TGTGCCAGCAGCCTCACGGGGGAAACAGATACGCAGTATTTT. This translates into CASSLTGETDTQYF.

The chain uses TRBV6-4 and TRBJ2-1; D is perhaps TRBD2 (5 bases). Looked up from germline, CDR1 is MRHNA and CDR2 is SNTAGT. The CDR3 is made up of 14 amino acids. The V end was cut by 4 bases, the J end by 8 bases, with 15 bases between. The CDR3 here is CASSALGGLDEQFF. The CDR3 DNA is TGTGCCAGCAGTGCTCTCGGAGGACTCGATGAGCAGTTCTTC.

This chain uses TRBV5-4 with TRBJ2-7; TRBD1 aligns across 9 bases. CDR1 and CDR2 from the germline V gene are SGHNT and YYREEE (reference sequence). V shed 4 bases and J 0 bases; nucleotides not matched to a gene: 8. The CDR3 extends over 16 amino acids. This CDR3 is CASSPGQGVYSYEQYF. In DNA, the CDR3 is TGTGCCAGCAGCCCGGGACAGGGTGTCTACTCCTACGAGCAGTACTTC.

This clone appeared a single time. The CDR3 DNA sequence: TGTGCCAGCAGCGCACTAGGATATCCCCAGTATTTT. It translates to CASSALGYPQYF. V usage is TRBV28 and J usage is TRBJ2-3; D possibly corresponds to TRBD2 (5 bases). V shed 6 bases and J shed 12 bases, with 16 bases lying between them. Germline CDR1 MDHEN, CDR2 SYDVKM. This CDR3 spans 12 amino acids.

The rearrangement links TRBV18 to TRBJ2-3, with D possibly TRBD2 on 6 matching bases. Trimming left V 3 bases short and J 2 bases short, with 15 bases between. This CDR3 comprises 16 residues. From germline, CDR1 is KGHSH and CDR2 LQKENI. The CDR3 bases are TGTGCCAGCTCACCGAGATCTAGCGCTCTCACAGATACGCAGTATTTT. Translating gives CASSPRSSALTDTQYF.

This clone occurred a few times. The gene calls are TRBV6-6 and TRBJ1-1; 7 bases are a match to TRBD1. CDR1 is MNHNY, CDR2 SVGAGI, per germline (reference sequence). Trimming removed 8 bases from V and 5 bases from J; junction bases left unmatched: 11. This CDR3 spans 14 amino acids. The CDR3 coding sequence is TGTGCCAGCCTTCACGGAAGGGGGCGGACTGAAGCTTTCTTT. It specifies CASLHGRGRTEAFF.

The chain uses TRBV18 and TRBJ1-1; D is possibly TRBD1 (5 bases). The V gene lost 4 bases and the J gene lost 1 base, with 13 bases spanning the gap. Germline CDR1 and CDR2: KGHSH and LQKENI. This CDR3 is built from 15 residues. CDR3 coding DNA: TGTGCCAGCTCACGGGTGAGACAGAGGAACACTGAAGCTTTCTTT. Residues: CASSRVRQRNTEAFF.

The chain is built from TRBV6-5 and TRBJ2-2, with 7 bases lining up with TRBD1. Germline loops: CDR1 MNHEY, CDR2 SVGAGI. The length of the CDR3 is 14 residues. V gave up 10 bases and J gave up 9 bases; unmatched junction bases: 14. CDR3 nucleotide sequence: TGTGCCACCCGTACCACAGGGGCGGGCCGGGAGCTGTTTTTT. Protein product: CATRTTGAGRELFF.

The rearrangement uses TRBV24-1 and TRBJ2-2; unclear D gene. The germline V gene encodes CDR1 KGHDR and CDR2 SFDVKD. Trimming took 3 bases from V and 0 from J, leaving 10 bases between them. The CDR3 length is 16 residues. The CDR3 DNA follows: TGTGCCACCAGTGATGGCCCAAACGCGAACACCGGGGAGCTGTTTTTT. Encoded protein: CATSDGPNANTGELFF.

The chain employs TRBV7-3 and TRBJ2-3; 10 bases are shared with TRBD2. The CDR3 totals 17 residues. J lost 6 bases, V lost 2 bases, and 11 bases had no gene match. Looked up from germline, CDR1 is SGHTA and CDR2 is FQGTGA. CDR3 sequence: CASSLGGLATPLDTQYF. DNA of the CDR3: TGTGCCAGCAGCTTAGGGGGACTAGCGACGCCTTTGGATACGCAGTATTTT.

The CDR3 DNA follows: TGCAGCGCTGGGCCGGTCTATGGCTACACCTTC. Amino acid sequence: CSAGPVYGYTF. J is TRBJ1-2 and V is TRBV20-1; D is uncertain. The CDR3 totals 11 residues. Germline CDR1 reads DFQATT; CDR2 reads SNEGSKA (reference sequence).

The rearrangement uses TRBV11-2 and TRBJ1-2; D possibly corresponds to TRBD1 (5 bases). CDR1 and CDR2 (germline): SGHAT, FQNNGV. V lost 2 bases, J lost 0 bases, and 13 bases lay in between. This CDR3 region has 16 residues. In DNA, the CDR3 is TGTGCCAGCAGCTTAAAGGTGGGGCCCTCTAACTATGGCTACACCTTC. Protein: CASSLKVGPSNYGYTF. The full variable domain, rest sourced from reference TRBV11-2 and TRBJ1-2, is EAGVAQSPRYKIIEKRQSVAFWCNPISGHATLYWYQQILGQGPKLLIQFQNNGVVDDSQLPKDRFSAERLKGVDSTLKIQPAKLEDSAVYLCASSLKVGPSNYGYTFGSGTRLTVV.

The chain recombines TRBV16 with TRBJ1-2, with TRBD1 matching 9 bases. The V gene's germline CDR1 is KGHSY and CDR2 FQNENV. V shed 5 bases, J shed 5 bases, and the junction held 12 bases outside the gene matches. The CDR3 contains 16 residues. The CDR3 sequence: CASSSRDRDPRYGYTF. The DNA for the CDR3 is TGTGCCAGCAGCTCCCGGGACAGGGACCCTAGGTATGGCTACACCTTC.

The chain carries TRBV3-1 (or the pseudogene TRBV3-2) and TRBJ2-7; weak D call: TRBD2 (6 bases). Trimming took off 0 bases at V and 3 bases at J, with 15 bases between the two ends. The CDR3 length is 16 residues. CDR1 and CDR2 from the germline V gene are LGHDT and YNNKEL (reference sequence). The CDR3 bases are TGTGCCAGCAGCCAAGATCGTCTGGGAGCGGGCTACGAGCAGTACTTC. Its protein is CASSQDRLGAGYEQYF.

This chain uses TRBV11-2 with TRBJ2-1; D ambiguous. Trimming took off 1 base at V and 6 bases at J, with 4 bases between the two ends. Germline V gene sequence: CDR1 SGHAT, CDR2 FQNNGV. The CDR3 is made up of 12 amino acids. The CDR3 region has the DNA TGTGCCAGCAGCTTAGCCGGCAATGAGCAGTTCTTC. Amino acid sequence: CASSLAGNEQFF.

The gene calls are TRBV5-1 and TRBJ2-1; no clear D gene. The CDR3 has 14 amino acids. V dropped 0 bases and J dropped 5 bases, with 9 bases sitting between them. Germline V gene sequence: CDR1 SGHRS, CDR2 YFSETQ. The CDR3 protein is CASSLDLRDNEQFF. Here the CDR3 DNA reads TGCGCCAGCAGCTTGGATCTTCGGGACAATGAGCAGTTCTTC.

The chain couples TRBV4-1 to TRBJ1-2; 7 bases fit TRBD1. Germline assignment: CDR1 MGHRA and CDR2 YSYEKL. V lost 0 bases and J lost 6; bases outside the gene matches: 10. The CDR3 runs to 16 residues. The CDR3 loop is CASSQEQGWAGDGYTF. The CDR3 bases are TGCGCCAGCAGCCAAGAACAGGGGTGGGCAGGGGATGGCTACACCTTC.

The chain recombines TRBV5-1 with TRBJ2-7, with D maybe TRBD2 (7 bases). Germline lookup yields CDR1 SGHRS and CDR2 YFSETQ. Trimming left V 4 bases short and J 0 bases short, with 14 bases between. CDR3 size: 15 residues. CDR3 sequence: CASSPGRGASYEQYF. The DNA for the CDR3 is TGCGCCAGCAGCCCCGGCCGGGGGGCCTCCTACGAGCAGTACTTC.

The rearrangement links TRBV7-9 to TRBJ1-3, with D uncertain. V lost 5 bases, J lost 0 bases, and 2 bases lay in between. The CDR3 contains 12 residues. Germline CDR1 and CDR2: SEHNR and FQNEAQ (reference sequence). CDR3 nucleotides: TGTGCCAGCAGCCTCTCTGGAAACACCATATATTTT. It codes for CASSLSGNTIYF.

The V gene is TRBV25-1, the J gene TRBJ2-7; TRBD2 is a possible D gene (5 bases). This CDR3 spans 14 amino acids. The germline gives CDR1 MGHDK, CDR2 SYGVNS. Trimming shortened V by 1 base and J by 5 bases, and 12 bases separated the two germline ends. The CDR3 is CASSEFVTGNEQYF. CDR3 in DNA: TGTGCCAGCAGTGAATTTGTCACCGGGAACGAGCAGTACTTC.

CDR3 amino acids: CASSLGIGQGGEAFF. The CDR3 DNA reads as TGTGCCAGCAGCTTAGGAATAGGACAGGGAGGTGAAGCTTTCTTT. This chain connects TRBV7-2 to TRBJ1-1; 8 nucleotides line up with TRBD1. V gave up 1 base and J gave up 7 bases; unmatched junction bases: 8. CDR3 length equals 15 residues. The germline V gene has CDR1 SGHTA and CDR2 FQGNSA.

This chain joins TRBV21-1 and TRBJ1-5; the table's D call of TRBD1 was not tested on the DNA. TRBV21-1 is labeled a pseudogene. The CDR3 extends over 12 amino acids. The CDR3 bases are TGTGCCAGCGTGGCTGCTAATCAGCCCCAGCATTTT. It encodes CASVAANQPQHF.

This chain joins TRBV10-3 and TRBJ2-5; 9 bases agree with TRBD1. J lost 5 bases, V lost 4 bases, and 8 bases had no gene match. The CDR3 covers 15 residues. Germline V gene sequence: CDR1 ENHRY, CDR2 SYGVKD. The CDR3 loop reads CAISGSQGARETQYF. The CDR3 region has the DNA TGTGCCATCAGTGGTTCACAGGGGGCGAGGGAGACCCAGTACTTC.

V gene TRBV10-3 combines with J gene TRBJ1-1; D gene ambiguous. V was shortened by 7 bases and J by 1 base, with 10 bases between the two germline ends. Germline CDR1 ENHRY, CDR2 SYGVKD. The CDR3 sequence is 13 residues long. Here the CDR3 reads CAINPAENTEAFF. The CDR3 nucleotides are TGTGCCATCAACCCGGCGGAGAACACTGAAGCTTTCTTT.